Listed below are T cell receptor beta chains from one sample, sequenced in a study of vaccination and CD4 T cells after COVID-19. TCRdb re-derived calls from the PCR reads in MiXCR, one entry per CDR3 protein. The sample has 15,000 to 16,000 distinct CDR3 sequences; approximately 72% are singletons. This specimen consisted of CD4+ T cells from blood, obtained after SARS-CoV-2 vaccination. Every receptor here comes from a human donor who had recovered from COVID-19. Each CDR3 is given with its conserved first and last residue. Fields, in order: V gene, J gene, CDR3 protein.

V gene: TRBV6-5; J gene: TRBJ1-5; CDR3 protein: CASSYRRDQPQHF
V gene: TRBV6-5; J gene: TRBJ2-1; CDR3 protein: CASSYPTFRTSGSHNEQFF
V gene: TRBV28; J gene: TRBJ1-2; CDR3 protein: CASSFGTANYGYTF
V gene: TRBV20-1; J gene: TRBJ2-5; CDR3 protein: CSALSENEETQYF
V gene: TRBV19; J gene: TRBJ2-3; CDR3 protein: CASGTSGSTDTQYF
V gene: TRBV20-1; J gene: TRBJ1-1; CDR3 protein: CSARVRNTEAFF
V gene: TRBV6-1; J gene: TRBJ2-1; CDR3 protein: CASSLLGPFNEQFF
V gene: TRBV20-1; J gene: TRBJ2-2; CDR3 protein: CSAGGLAGSGELFF
V gene: TRBV5-4; J gene: TRBJ2-6; CDR3 protein: CASSLARASGANVLTF
V gene: TRBV7-2; J gene: TRBJ1-2; CDR3 protein: CASSLRGGGDGYTF
V gene: TRBV30; J gene: TRBJ1-5; CDR3 protein: CAWSREPGQPQHF
V gene: TRBV6-1; J gene: TRBJ2-1; CDR3 protein: CASTETFSGRNDEQFF
V gene: TRBV28; J gene: TRBJ2-7; CDR3 protein: CASRAGLGEQYF
V gene: TRBV23-1; J gene: TRBJ1-5; CDR3 protein: CASTHQGGSGNQPQHF
V gene: TRBV4-1; J gene: TRBJ1-3; CDR3 protein: CASTLRFGSGNTIYF
V gene: TRBV15; J gene: TRBJ2-5; CDR3 protein: CATSRGGSGETQYF
V gene: TRBV7-8; J gene: TRBJ2-1; CDR3 protein: CASSSPATGVYNEQFF
V gene: TRBV7-6; J gene: TRBJ2-1; CDR3 protein: CASSLTGSGRQFF